These 14 T cell receptor beta chains were sequenced from one sample in a study of glioma-infiltrating T cells. Using RNA template, CDR3s of TCR alpha and beta were amplified with iRepertoire arm-PCR. TCRdb re-called the multiplex PCR reads through MiXCR, storing one row per CDR3 protein. The sample holds some 150,000 distinct CDR3 sequences, roughly 43% seen once. Source material: glioma tissue, nonneoplastic brain tissue, or PBMCs (not recorded which). The receptors were gathered from a human donor with low-grade glioma or glioblastoma, undergoing nonglioma brain surgery, or in good health (not recorded which).

V usage is TRBV27 and J usage is TRBJ1-5; D is possibly TRBD1 (5 bases). The CDR3 sequence is 14 residues long. Trimming removed 5 bases from V and 9 bases from J, with 17 bases in between. Germline V CDR1 and CDR2: MNHEY, SMNVEV (reference sequence). Here the CDR3 reads CASSLTGDSRPQHF. The CDR3 coding sequence is TGTGCCAGCAGTCTTACCGGGGACTCCCGGCCCCAGCATTTT.

This chain links TRBV7-9 with TRBJ2-3; no clear D gene. This CDR3 comprises 16 residues. Trimming removed 0 bases at V and 0 bases at J, with 10 bases between. The V gene's germline CDR1 is SEHNR and CDR2 FQNEAQ (reference sequence). The CDR3 nucleotides are TGTGCCAGCAGCTTAGCGCCCGCGGCTAGCACAGATACGCAGTATTTT. Translation gives CASSLAPAASTDTQYF.

The genes are TRBV7-9 and TRBJ2-1; either TRBD1 or TRBD2 may supply D (5 bases each). Germline-derived CDR1 and CDR2 are SEHNR and FQNEAQ (reference sequence). The V and J ends lost 1 base and 12 bases respectively, with 10 bases between them. CDR3 length: 12 amino acids. The CDR3 region is CASSLDEGRQFF. CDR3 DNA sequence: TGTGCCAGCAGCTTAGATGAGGGGCGGCAGTTCTTC.

V and J are TRBV11-2 and TRBJ2-3; 8 nucleotides align to TRBD1. In germline, CDR1 is SGHAT, CDR2 FQNNGV. The junction had 7 bases not matched to a gene; V was cut back by 5 bases and J by 6 bases. This CDR3 is built from 14 residues. DNA of the CDR3: TGTGCCAGCAGCGGTGACAGGGGATGGGATACGCAGTATTTT. It codes for CASSGDRGWDTQYF. Full variable domain (missing parts from reference TRBV11-2 and TRBJ2-3): EAGVAQSPRYKIIEKRQSVAFWCNPISGHATLYWYQQILGQGPKLLIQFQNNGVVDDSQLPKDRFSAERLKGVDSTLKIQPAKLEDSAVYLCASSGDRGWDTQYFGPGTRLTVL.

This clonotype was recorded at least ten times. The chain links TRBV28 to TRBJ1-1; no clear D gene. Trimming took 5 bases from V and 4 from J, leaving 14 bases between them. There are 14 residues in the CDR3. CDR1 and CDR2 from the germline V gene are MDHEN and SYDVKM. For the CDR3, the DNA is TGTGCCAGCAGTCGACACCTTAGAGGCACTGAAGCTTTCTTT. Translating gives CASSRHLRGTEAFF.

This clonotype has just a few counts. The J gene is TRBJ2-6, the V gene TRBV27; D is unresolved. The CDR3 totals 14 residues. Germline loops: CDR1 MNHEY, CDR2 SMNVEV (reference sequence). V dropped 6 bases and J dropped 0 bases, with 6 bases sitting between them. The CDR3 region is CASRSASGANVLTF. The CDR3 DNA reads as TGTGCCAGCAGAAGCGCCTCTGGGGCCAACGTCCTGACTTTC.

In this sample, this clonotype turned up a few times. The chain employs TRBV6-1 and TRBJ2-1; D might be TRBD2 (6 bases). The CDR3 is 13 amino acids. Trimming removed 7 bases from V and 3 bases from J, with 10 bases in between. Germline V gene sequence: CDR1 MNHNS, CDR2 SASEGT. CDR3 loop: CASIQTSYNEQFF. The CDR3 DNA sequence: TGTGCCAGCATCCAGACTAGCTACAATGAGCAGTTCTTC.

The chain carries TRBV4-3 and TRBJ1-4; 9 nucleotides match TRBD1. The germline gives CDR1 LGHNA, CDR2 YSLEER. The CDR3 sequence is 13 residues long. With V trimmed by 0 bases and J by 13 bases, 3 bases remained unmatched. CDR3 loop: CASSQDRDRVLFF. CDR3 sequence (DNA): TGCGCCAGCAGCCAAGATCGGGACAGGGTACTGTTTTTT.

The genes are TRBV2 and TRBJ1-2; weak D call: TRBD1 (5 bases). CDR3 length: 13 amino acids. Germline lookup yields CDR1 SNHLY and CDR2 FYNNEI. The V and J ends lost 7 bases and 4 bases respectively, with 13 bases between them. CDR3 nucleotides: TGTGCCAGCACCCGGGGCAGGACCTATGGCTACACCTTC. It encodes CASTRGRTYGYTF.

This clonotype has more than one count but fewer than ten. This rearrangement joins TRBV15 to TRBJ1-2; D unclear. The V end lost 3 bases, the J end lost 5 bases, and 22 bases lay between the germline ends. CDR1 is LNHNV, CDR2 YYDKDF, per germline (reference sequence). This CDR3 contains 17 residues. The DNA for the CDR3 is TGTGCCACCAGCAGCCAATTGGTGCCTTGGTCTCATTATGGCTACACCTTC. This codes for CATSSQLVPWSHYGYTF.

V is TRBV6-1 and J is TRBJ1-6, with 8 bases aligning to TRBD1. Germline trimming cut 5 bases from V and 8 bases from J; bases unmatched to any gene: 11. CDR3 length: 16 amino acids. Per germline, CDR1 MNHNS and CDR2 SASEGT. The CDR3 is CASSFQDRVSHSPLHF. The CDR3 bases are TGTGCCAGCAGTTTCCAGGACAGGGTGTCACATTCACCCCTCCACTTT.

This clonotype was observed once. The chain is built from TRBV12-3 or TRBV12-4 and TRBJ2-7; no clear D gene. This CDR3 spans 13 amino acids. The V and J ends lost 9 bases and 5 bases respectively, with 17 bases between them. The CDR3 nucleotides are TGTGCCAGTAGTACCCAGGTTTTCGACGAGCAGTACTTC. Protein sequence: CASSTQVFDEQYF.

The rearrangement uses TRBV15 and TRBJ2-3, with 8 bases lining up with TRBD2. CDR3 length: 18 amino acids. The germline V gene encodes CDR1 LNHNV and CDR2 YYDKDF (reference sequence). The V segment lost 4 bases and the J segment 4 bases; nucleotides outside the gene matches: 16. CDR3 in amino acids: CATSIGRGLAGWADTQYF. DNA for the CDR3: TGTGCCACCAGCATAGGCCGCGGGCTAGCGGGTTGGGCAGATACGCAGTATTTT. The variable domain in full, completed from reference TRBV15 and TRBJ2-3, reads DAMVIQNPRYQVTQFGKPVTLSCSQTLNHNVMYWYQQKSSQAPKLLFHYYDKDFNNEADTPDNFQSRRPNTSFCFLDIRSPGLGDTAMYLCATSIGRGLAGWADTQYFGPGTRLTVL.

The chain carries TRBV28 and TRBJ1-3; D is undetermined. The V end lost 4 bases, the J end lost 4 bases, and 20 bases lay between the germline ends. Germline assignment: CDR1 MDHEN and CDR2 SYDVKM. This CDR3 comprises 17 residues. The CDR3 loop reads CASSSRNQVLFGNTIYF. In DNA, the CDR3 is TGTGCCAGCAGTTCGCGGAACCAGGTTTTGTTCGGAAACACCATATATTTT.